This is a list of T cell receptor beta chains from one sample in a study of radiation and T cells in renal cell carcinoma. The assay was immunoSEQ multiplex PCR, and TCRdb's table has in-frame clones only and misses some. The profile shows 130,000 or so clones, roughly 80% of them singletons. The sample in question was blood, obtained from a patient whose treatment included radiotherapy and nephrectomy. The source is a woman in her 50s with renal cell carcinoma. Each CDR3 is given with its conserved first and last residue. Each record gives: clone size, V gene, D gene, J gene, CDR3 DNA, CDR3 protein. The D gene is left open where the match is weak. Size is stated for part of the rows, as once, few or many counts, or as a class when the clone is expanded.

-	TRBV5-1	-	TRBJ2-3	TGCGCCAGCAGCCGCGACCTGGGGGGCGATACGCAGTATTTT	CASSRDLGGDTQYF
-	TRBV9	-	TRBJ2-2	TGTGCCAGCAGCGTACTCAGAGCCACCGGGGAGCTGTTTTTT	CASSVLRATGELFF
-	TRBV9	-	TRBJ2-3	TGTGCCAGCAGCCCCATTGGGGAGCCGGCAGATACGCAGTATTTT	CASSPIGEPADTQYF
-	TRBV5-1	TRBD1	TRBJ1-3	TGCGCCAGCAGCACCGGACAGGGGGCTGGAAACACCATATATTTT	CASSTGQGAGNTIYF
few	TRBV5-6	-	TRBJ2-2	TGTGCCAGCAGCTTGGTGAACACCGGGGAGCTGTTTTTT	CASSLVNTGELFF
-	TRBV30	-	TRBJ2-4	TGTGCCTGGAGGGGGGTTAAAAACATTCAGTACTTC	CAWRGVKNIQYF
-	TRBV11-1	TRBD2	TRBJ2-1	TGTGCCAGCAGCTTAGACCTAGCGGGAGGGTACAATGAGCAGTTCTTC	CASSLDLAGGYNEQFF
-	TRBV5-6	TRBD1	TRBJ1-5	TGTGCCAGCAGCTATTGGACAGGGAAAGGGCCCCAGCATTTT	CASSYWTGKGPQHF
-	TRBV7-9	-	TRBJ1-1	TGTGCCAGCAGCTTACCTCACGGGGGGAGTGAAGCTTTCTTT	CASSLPHGGSEAFF
-	TRBV5-6	TRBD1	TRBJ1-2	TGTGCCAGCAGCCCGGGGACAGTATATGGCTACACCTTC	CASSPGTVYGYTF
-	TRBV4-3	-	TRBJ2-3	TGCGCCAGCAGCCAAAACCGACAGGGGACTACCACAGATACGCAGTATTTT	CASSQNRQGTTTDTQYF
-	TRBV15	TRBD1	TRBJ1-2	TGTGCCACCAGCCTAGGGAGACAGGGGCAAGGCTACACCTTC	CATSLGRQGQGYTF
-	TRBV7-9	TRBD2	TRBJ2-1	TGTGCCAGCAGCAGGACTAGCGGGGGGCTTGAGCAGTTCTTC	CASSRTSGGLEQFF
-	TRBV5-4	TRBD1	TRBJ2-2	TGTGCCAGCAGCTGGGACAGGGGTCGTACCGGGGAGCTGTTTTTT	CASSWDRGRTGELFF
-	TRBV5-1	TRBD1	TRBJ1-6	TGCGCCAGCAGCCCAGGGCTAGGACAGGGGAATTCACCCCTCCACTTT	CASSPGLGQGNSPLHF
-	TRBV7-2	-	TRBJ2-7	TGTGCCAGCAGCCTCTCCCGGGTTTACGAGCAGTACTTC	CASSLSRVYEQYF
few	TRBV7-3	-	TRBJ1-1	TGTGCCAGCAGCTACGGAGGGGACGCTGAAGCTTTCTTT	CASSYGGDAEAFF
-	TRBV6-6	TRBD2	TRBJ2-7	TGTGCCAGCAGTTACTCGACTAGCGCCTACGAGCAGTACTTC	CASSYSTSAYEQYF
few	TRBV6-4	-	TRBJ1-3	TGTGCCACAACTGGGAACACCATATATTTT	CATTGNTIYF
-	TRBV18	TRBD1	TRBJ1-1	TGTGCCAGCTCACTCGACAGGGGGAACACTGAAGCTTTCTTT	CASSLDRGNTEAFF
-	TRBV19	-	TRBJ2-3	TGTGCCAGTAGTAAGGGCAGAGAAGATACGCAGTATTTT	CASSKGREDTQYF
-	TRBV5-1	TRBD1	TRBJ1-4	TGCGCCAGCAGCCCCTACCCCGACAGGGCAACTAATGAAAAACTGTTTTTT	CASSPYPDRATNEKLFF
-	TRBV7-2	-	TRBJ2-2	TGTGCCAGCAGCTTTGGCGGGGAGCTGTTTTTT	CASSFGGELFF
-	TRBV19	-	TRBJ2-3	TGTGCCAGTAGTCCATCATCATCTTCGTATACGCAGTATTTT	CASSPSSSSYTQYF
-	TRBV5-1	-	TRBJ1-2	TGCGCCAGCAGCCCTCGGGGGGAGGATGGCTACACCTTC	CASSPRGEDGYTF
-	TRBV30	-	TRBJ2-4	TGTGCCTGGAGTGAGGGAAATACTCAGTACTTC	CAWSEGNTQYF
-	TRBV25-1	TRBD2	TRBJ2-3	TGTGCCAGCAGTGACCTCCCTAGCGGGAACCCAGATACGCAGTATTTT	CASSDLPSGNPDTQYF
-	TRBV6-1	-	TRBJ2-7	TGTGCCAGCAGTGAAACCATCTACGAGCAGTACTTC	CASSETIYEQYF
-	TRBV9	-	TRBJ2-7	TGTGCCAGCAGCGTAGTCGGTGAGCAGGGAACGGGGGAGCAGTACTTC	CASSVVGEQGTGEQYF
-	TRBV28	-	TRBJ2-7	TGTGCCAGCAGTTTAGTTACAATCGTCTACGAGCAGTACTTC	CASSLVTIVYEQYF
-	TRBV19	TRBD2	TRBJ2-7	TGTGCCAGTAGGACGGGACTAGCGGCACCCTACGAGCAGTACTTC	CASRTGLAAPYEQYF
-	TRBV5-4	TRBD1	TRBJ1-1	TGTGCCAGCAGCTTACCGGGACAGGGGGTCGCTGAAGCTTTCTTT	CASSLPGQGVAEAFF
-	TRBV5-4	TRBD2	TRBJ2-7	TGTGCCAGCAGGCCTGAGGGCGGGAGTTGGGACGAGCAGTACTTC	CASRPEGGSWDEQYF
-	TRBV5-1	-	TRBJ1-4	TGCGCCAGCAGCTTGGGGGCTGCTGAAAAACTGTTTTTT	CASSLGAAEKLFF
-	TRBV7-2	TRBD1	TRBJ1-2	TGTGCCAGCAGTGGAGGGACAGGACCTTTCTATGGCTACACCTTC	CASSGGTGPFYGYTF
-	TRBV7-2	-	TRBJ1-6	TGTGCCAGCAGTTGGGTGGATGGGGTAAAGCCCAATTCACCCCTCCACTTT	CASSWVDGVKPNSPLHF
-	TRBV7-2	-	TRBJ2-7	TGTGCCAGCAGCTTGGCAAAATACGAGCAGTACTTC	CASSLAKYEQYF
-	TRBV7-2	-	TRBJ2-7	TGTGCCAGCAGCTTAACTTCCCCCTACGAGCAGTACTTC	CASSLTSPYEQYF
-	TRBV4-3	-	TRBJ1-2	TGCGCCAGCAGCCAAGAGACGGGGTCCTATGGCTACACCTTC	CASSQETGSYGYTF
-	TRBV27	-	TRBJ1-2	TGTGCCAGCAGTTTAGGCAGGGTTAGCTATGGCTACACCTTC	CASSLGRVSYGYTF
many	TRBV2	TRBD1	TRBJ2-2	TGTGCCAGCAGTGCGGGACAGGTTTTCCCCGGGGAGCTGTTTTTT	CASSAGQVFPGELFF
-	TRBV6-6	TRBD1	TRBJ2-7	TGTGCCAGCGGCGCCCAGGGGGCGATGGAGCAGTACTTC	CASGAQGAMEQYF
-	TRBV5-4	TRBD2	TRBJ2-3	TGTGCCAGCAGCCAAACTCTAGCGGGGGCTTCGAGAACATCAGATACGCAGTATTTT	CASSQTLAGASRTSDTQYF
-	TRBV5-4	-	TRBJ1-5	TGTGCCAGCAGCTCCCTTGGTAGCAATCAGCCCCAGCATTTT	CASSSLGSNQPQHF
-	TRBV29-1	-	TRBJ2-1	TGCAGCGTTGTTGACAGGAAGGCGCAGTTCTTC	CSVVDRKAQFF
-	TRBV7-2	-	TRBJ1-5	TGTGCCAGCAGCTTAGCGCAGGGAAATCAGCCCCAGCATTTT	CASSLAQGNQPQHF
-	TRBV19	-	TRBJ1-3	TGTGCCAGTAGTATTAGCCGAAGCTCTGGAAACACCATATATTTT	CASSISRSSGNTIYF
-	TRBV7-2	TRBD2	TRBJ2-3	TGTGCCAGCAGCTTAGTAGCGGGGGGTGCCACAGATACGCAGTATTTT	CASSLVAGGATDTQYF
once	TRBV5-6	TRBD2	TRBJ2-5	TGTGCCAGCAGCATAGCGGGGGGTCGTCAGACCCAGTACTTC	CASSIAGGRQTQYF
-	TRBV9	-	TRBJ1-2	TGTGCCAGCAGCGTAGCCGAAGGGGGTGCTGGCTACACCTTC	CASSVAEGGAGYTF
-	TRBV6-5	TRBD1	TRBJ2-7	TGTGCCAGCAGTTACGACAGGGCCGAGCAGTACTTC	CASSYDRAEQYF